The clone carrying this T cell receptor beta chain was observed once. The CDR3 loop spans 14 amino acids. V gave up 4 bases and J gave up 7 bases, with 14 bases separating them. Germline values: CDR1 LNHDA, CDR2 SQIVND (reference sequence). These data are taken from a study of T cell responses to AZD1222 COVID-19 vaccine. Sequenced by immunoSEQ multiplex PCR; TCRdb stores in-frame clones only, minus some. The data contain more than 150,000 clones, less than 95% of them singletons. The TCR comes from an adult in good health. J is TRBJ1-5 and V is TRBV19, with no clear D. Specimen: peripheral blood, collected on day 0 of AZD1222 vaccination. CDR3 in amino acids: CASSRGSIPQPQHF. DNA for the CDR3: TGTGCCAGTAGTAGAGGGAGCATCCCCCAGCCCCAGCATTTT.